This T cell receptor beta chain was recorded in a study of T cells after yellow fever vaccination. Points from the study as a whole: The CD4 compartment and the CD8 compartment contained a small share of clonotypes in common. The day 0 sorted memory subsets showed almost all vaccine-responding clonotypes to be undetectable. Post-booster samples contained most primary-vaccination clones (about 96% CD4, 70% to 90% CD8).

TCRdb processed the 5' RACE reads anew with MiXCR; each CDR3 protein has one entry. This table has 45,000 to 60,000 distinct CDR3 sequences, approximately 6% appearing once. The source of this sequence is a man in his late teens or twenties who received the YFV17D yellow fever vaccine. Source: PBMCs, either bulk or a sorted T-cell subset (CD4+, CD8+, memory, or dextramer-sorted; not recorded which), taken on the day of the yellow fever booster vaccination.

The DNA for the CDR3 is TGTGCCAGCTCACCAACCAGAGATGAAAAACTGTTTTTT. It translates to CASSPTRDEKLFF. The rearrangement joins TRBV18 to TRBJ1-4; D gene unclear. V was trimmed by 2 bases and J by 6 bases, leaving 7 bases between them. Germline loops: CDR1 KGHSH, CDR2 LQKENI. The CDR3 totals 13 residues. Drawing the rest from reference TRBV18 and TRBJ1-4, the complete variable domain is NAGVMQNPRHLVRRRGQEARLRCSPMKGHSHVYWYRQLPEEGLKFMVYLQKENIIDESGMPKERFSAEFPKEGPSILRIQQVVRGDSAAYFCASSPTRDEKLFFGSGTQLSVL.